This T cell receptor beta chain was retrieved from a study of blood T cell repertoires in COVID-19. About the research overall: The origin of the acute and convalescent COVID-19 samples was the United States, Italy and Spain. The cDNA or gDNA used as material had been derived from T cells, B-cell-depleted T cells, or PBMCs.

Clones were sequenced by immunoSEQ multiplex PCR, and TCRdb holds only the in-frame ones, with some missing. This table holds 180,000 or so clones, 84% found once. The CDR3 covers 14 residues. Germline V CDR1 and CDR2: LNHNV, YYDKDF (reference sequence). After removal of 6 bases from V and 6 bases from J, the junction contained 8 bases not matched to a gene. This clonotype was sampled from a human donor with acute or convalescent COVID-19. The donor label of this sample is uncertain. The sequenced material came from peripheral blood. The rearrangement uses TRBV15 and TRBJ2-7; 10 positions agree with TRBD1. This CDR3 is CATRNQGTGVEQYF. The CDR3 DNA reads as TGTGCCACCAGAAATCAAGGGACAGGGGTCGAGCAGTACTTC.